This TCR beta chain was found in a study of T cell repertoires in cytomegalovirus infection. The wider study: An indication of both CMV infection and matching HLA type came from public TCR beta signatures.

This clonotype was found many times. What it binds is unknown. In TCRdb, the reads were re-called with MiXCR into one record per CDR3 protein. The sample consists of 300,000 or so distinct CDR3 sequences, around 9.6% of them appearing once. General observations from the study: HLA-C-restricted CMV-specific TCR beta clonotypes were dominant in the ex vivo response. Summed public TCR beta family frequency identified CMV carriers bearing the relevant HLA.

The germline V gene encodes CDR1 MDHEN and CDR2 SYDVKM. With 3 bases removed from V and 7 bases from J, the gap between germline ends came to 10 bases. The CDR3 runs to 13 residues. The chain uses TRBV28 and TRBJ2-1, with D uncertain. The TCR sequence derives from a human donor in good health (CMV status not recorded). Some clones in this sample may be carry-over from other donors' samples. The sample taken for sequencing was PBMCs. CDR3 loop: CASSLVLSNEQFF. DNA for the CDR3: TGTGCCAGCAGTTTGGTACTGAGTAATGAGCAGTTCTTC.